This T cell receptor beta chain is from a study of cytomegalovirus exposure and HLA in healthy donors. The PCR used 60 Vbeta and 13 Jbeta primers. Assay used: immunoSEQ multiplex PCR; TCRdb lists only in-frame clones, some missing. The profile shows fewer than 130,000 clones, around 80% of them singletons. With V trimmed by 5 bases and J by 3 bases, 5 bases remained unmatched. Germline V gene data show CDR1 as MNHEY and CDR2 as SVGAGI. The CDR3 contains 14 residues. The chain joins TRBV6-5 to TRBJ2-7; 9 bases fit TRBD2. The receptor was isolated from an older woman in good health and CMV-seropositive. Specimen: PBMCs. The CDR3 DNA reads TGTGCCAGCAGTCCCGGGACTAGCATCTACGAGCAGTACTTC. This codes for CASSPGTSIYEQYF.